This entry features one T cell receptor (beta chain) sequence. This clonotype was counted at least ten times. The target of this receptor is not known. Per-base qualities were not stored, and no clone one base away is much larger. The CDR3 contains 15 residues, cysteine and phenylalanine counted. Kept here is only the CDR3 DNA, which spans 45 bases and is read in frame from base 1. The V and J ends are trimmed by 0 bases and 3 bases, leaving 12 bases between them. Via the germline V gene, CDR1 is SQVTM and CDR2 ANQGSEA. The data derive from a study of T cell repertoires in cytomegalovirus infection (dated by TCRdb to between 2018 and 2021). In terms of the full investigation: Recently identified HLA-C-restricted CMV epitopes, whose presentation resists viral immunomodulation, were targeted by peptide stimulations together with well-studied HLA-B-restricted epitopes. Donor HLA type was relevant to the analysis, as public TCR beta signatures indicated carriage of CMV infection together with the matching HLA type. What the study reported, not specific to this receptor: Carriers of CMV infection plus the relevant HLA type were discriminated by the cumulative frequency of public TCR beta family members in the study cohort and in an independent approximately 340-donor cohort. In the ex vivo response, HLA-C-restricted CMV-specific TCR beta clonotypes were dominant, and in two of eight donors the single most frequent clonotype came from this HLA-C-restricted group.

The label giving this sample's treatment or condition can be read as: in vitro stimulation with specific CMV peptide epitopes to enrich CMV-specific T cells. Sequencing took place on an Illumina HiSeq 1500. TCRdb ran its own pipeline on the public reads, namely fastp trimming at Q25 and MiXCR clone calling, and kept in-frame beta chains. Under each unique CDR3 protein, matching rows form one entry showing the most common genes and DNA. For this sample there are 830,000 or so distinct CDR3 sequences; over 25% appear just once. The ten largest clones add up to around 12% of the sample. The sequence was collected from a human donor in good health (CMV status not recorded). Some clones in this sample may be carry-over from other donors' samples. Sequenced material: cultured CD8+ T cells from PBMCs, taken from culture after CMV antigen stimulation. The chain uses TRBV29-1 and TRBJ2-1, with the D gene uncertain. The DNA reads as follows: TGCAGCGTTGAAGACTGGCGCAGGAACTACAATGAGCAGTTCTTC. This translates into CSVEDWRRNYNEQFF.